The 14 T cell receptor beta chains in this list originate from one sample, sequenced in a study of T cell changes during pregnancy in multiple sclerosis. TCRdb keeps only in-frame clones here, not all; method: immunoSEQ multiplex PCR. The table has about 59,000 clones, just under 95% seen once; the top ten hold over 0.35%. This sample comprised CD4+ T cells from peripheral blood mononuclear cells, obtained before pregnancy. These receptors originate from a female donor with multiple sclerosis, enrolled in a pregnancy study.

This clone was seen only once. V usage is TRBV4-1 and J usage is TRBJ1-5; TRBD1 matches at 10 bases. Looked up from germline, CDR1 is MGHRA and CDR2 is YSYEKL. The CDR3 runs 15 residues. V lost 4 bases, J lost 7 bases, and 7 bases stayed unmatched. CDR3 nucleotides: TGCGCCAGCAGCCTGAGGACAGGGGGGGGACAGCCCCAGCATTTT. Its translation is CASSLRTGGGQPQHF.

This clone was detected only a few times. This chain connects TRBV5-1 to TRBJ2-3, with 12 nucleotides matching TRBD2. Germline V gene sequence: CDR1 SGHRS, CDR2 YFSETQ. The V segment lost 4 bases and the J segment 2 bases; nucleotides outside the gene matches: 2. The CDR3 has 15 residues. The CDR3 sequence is CASSGLAGFTDTQYF. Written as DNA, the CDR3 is TGCGCCAGCAGCGGACTAGCGGGATTCACAGATACGCAGTATTTT. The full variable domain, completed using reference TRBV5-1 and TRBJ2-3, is KAGVTQTPRYLIKTRGQQVTLSCSPISGHRSVSWYQQTPGQGLQFLFEYFSETQRNKGNFPGRFSGRQFSNSRSEMNVSTLELGDSALYLCASSGLAGFTDTQYFGPGTRLTVL.

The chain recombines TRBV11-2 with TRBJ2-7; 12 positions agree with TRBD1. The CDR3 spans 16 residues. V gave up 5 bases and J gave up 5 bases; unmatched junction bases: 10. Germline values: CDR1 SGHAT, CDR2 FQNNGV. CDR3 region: CASSTRPGQGADEQYF. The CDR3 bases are TGTGCCAGCAGCACCAGGCCGGGACAGGGGGCAGACGAGCAGTACTTC. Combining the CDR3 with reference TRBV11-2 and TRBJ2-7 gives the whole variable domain EAGVAQSPRYKIIEKRQSVAFWCNPISGHATLYWYQQILGQGPKLLIQFQNNGVVDDSQLPKDRFSAERLKGVDSTLKIQPAKLEDSAVYLCASSTRPGQGADEQYFGPGTRLTVT.

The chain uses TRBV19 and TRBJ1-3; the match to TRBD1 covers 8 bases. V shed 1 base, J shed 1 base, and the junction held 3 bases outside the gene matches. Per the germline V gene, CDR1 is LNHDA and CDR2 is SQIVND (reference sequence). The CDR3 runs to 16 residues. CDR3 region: CASSIGQGASGNTIYF. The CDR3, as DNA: TGTGCCAGTAGTATAGGGCAGGGGGCTTCTGGAAACACCATATATTTT.

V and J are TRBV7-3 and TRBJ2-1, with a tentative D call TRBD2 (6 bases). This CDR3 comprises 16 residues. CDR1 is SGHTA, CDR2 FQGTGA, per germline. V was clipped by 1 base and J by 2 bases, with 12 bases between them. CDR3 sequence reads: CASSLSIAGPYNEQFF. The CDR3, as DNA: TGTGCCAGCAGCTTAAGCATCGCGGGACCCTACAATGAGCAGTTCTTC.

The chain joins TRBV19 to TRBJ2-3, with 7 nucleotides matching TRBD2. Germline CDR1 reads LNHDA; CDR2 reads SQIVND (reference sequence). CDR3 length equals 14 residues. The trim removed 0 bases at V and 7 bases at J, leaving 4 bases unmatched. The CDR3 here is CASSIDLGRNTQYF. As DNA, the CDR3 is TGTGCCAGTAGTATAGATCTCGGGAGGAATACGCAGTATTTT.

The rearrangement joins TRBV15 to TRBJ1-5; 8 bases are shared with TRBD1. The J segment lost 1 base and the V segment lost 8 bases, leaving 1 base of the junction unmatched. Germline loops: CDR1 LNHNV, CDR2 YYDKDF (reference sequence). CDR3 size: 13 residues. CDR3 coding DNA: TGTGCCACCGGACAGGGAAGCAATCAGCCCCAGCATTTT. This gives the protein CATGQGSNQPQHF.

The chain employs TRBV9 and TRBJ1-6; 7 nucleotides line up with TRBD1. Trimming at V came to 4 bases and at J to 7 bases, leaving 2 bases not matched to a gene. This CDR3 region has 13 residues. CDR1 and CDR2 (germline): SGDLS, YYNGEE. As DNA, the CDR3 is TGTGCCAGCAGCCTGACAGGGAATTCACCCCTCCACTTT. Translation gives CASSLTGNSPLHF.

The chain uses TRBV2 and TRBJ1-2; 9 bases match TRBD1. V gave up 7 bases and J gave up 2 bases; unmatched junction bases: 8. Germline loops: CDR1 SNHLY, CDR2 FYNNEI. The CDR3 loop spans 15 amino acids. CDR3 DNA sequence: TGTGCCAGCACCTTACAGGGGGCGGACAACTATGGCTACACCTTC. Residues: CASTLQGADNYGYTF.

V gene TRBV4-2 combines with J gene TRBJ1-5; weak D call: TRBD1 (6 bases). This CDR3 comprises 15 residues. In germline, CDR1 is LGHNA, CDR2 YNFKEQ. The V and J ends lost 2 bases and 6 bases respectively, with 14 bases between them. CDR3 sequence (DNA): TGTGCCAGCAGCCAAACAGGGAGAGATAGTCAGCCCCAGCATTTT. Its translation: CASSQTGRDSQPQHF.

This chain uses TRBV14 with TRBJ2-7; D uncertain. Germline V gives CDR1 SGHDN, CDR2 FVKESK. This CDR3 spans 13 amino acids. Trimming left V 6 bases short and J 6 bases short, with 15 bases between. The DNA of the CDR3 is TGTGCCAGCAGTCCTGTGGCCAGGTTCGAGCAGTACTTC. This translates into CASSPVARFEQYF.

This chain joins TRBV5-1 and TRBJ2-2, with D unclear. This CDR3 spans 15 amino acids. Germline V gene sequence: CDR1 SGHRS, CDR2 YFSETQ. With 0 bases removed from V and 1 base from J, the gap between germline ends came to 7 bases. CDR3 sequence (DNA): TGCGCCAGCAGCTTGGGACAAGTGAACACCGGGGAGCTGTTTTTT. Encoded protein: CASSLGQVNTGELFF.

As DNA, the CDR3 is TGTGCCAGCGGGGAGAGGACCCTAAAGCAGTTCTTC. The encoded protein is CASGERTLKQFF. This chain connects TRBV27 to TRBJ2-1; TRBD2 might be the D (5 bases). Trimming left V 8 bases short and J 11 bases short, with 16 bases between. Germline CDR1 reads MNHEY; CDR2 reads SMNVEV (reference sequence). The CDR3 is 12 residues long.

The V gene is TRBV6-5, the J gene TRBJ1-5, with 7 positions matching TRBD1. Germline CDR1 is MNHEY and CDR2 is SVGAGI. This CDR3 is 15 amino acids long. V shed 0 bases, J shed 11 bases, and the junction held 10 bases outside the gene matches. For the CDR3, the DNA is TGTGCCAGCAGTTACTCAAATACAGGGGCTGGGACCCAGCATTTT. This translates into CASSYSNTGAGTQHF.